This T cell receptor (beta chain) was found in a study of beta chain features in type 1 diabetes. Study-level points and caveats: Insertions were fewer and deletions more numerous at VDJ junctions in type 1 diabetes patients. Whether TCRB rearrangement is influenced by HLA type went unresolved here.

The CDR3 is 13 amino acids. Per germline, CDR1 SQVTM and CDR2 ANQGSEA. Losses at the gene ends were 4 bases for V and 2 bases for J; bases not matched to a gene: 2. The isolated RNA, all of it, was reverse transcribed, so expressed TCRB transcripts were what got sequenced. Measured with immunoSEQ multiplex PCR; TCRdb has only the in-frame clones, and not every one. This table holds more than 300,000 clones, approximately 12% found once. This clone was seen a handful of times. As yet, its antigen is unknown. V gene TRBV29-1 combines with J gene TRBJ1-2; 9 bases match TRBD1. Sequencing was performed on naive CD4+ T cells from blood. The receptor comes from a man aged 18 to 29 in good health. This CDR3 is CSVVGTGNYGYTF. In DNA form, the CDR3 reads TGCAGCGTTGTCGGGACAGGGAACTATGGCTACACCTTC.